Listed below are T cell receptor beta chains from one sample, sequenced in a study of blood T cell repertoires in COVID-19. Sequencing used immunoSEQ multiplex PCR; TCRdb keeps in-frame clones, though not all of them. This sample has tens of thousands of clones, with around 80% found just once. The sample consisted of peripheral blood. The receptors derive from a human donor in a cohort sampled during active COVID-19. Both conserved end residues are part of each CDR3. The order of the fields is clone size, V gene, D gene, J gene, CDR3 DNA, CDR3 protein. D genes are given only for firm matches. Some rows have no size entry. The others give once, few or many, or a class for an expanded clone.

abundance: -; v_gene: TRBV10-3; d_gene: TRBD1; j_gene: TRBJ1-2; CDR3nt: TGTGCCATCAGGGCGTCAGGGGGCTTTAATGGCTACACCTTC; CDR3aa: CAIRASGGFNGYTF
abundance: once; v_gene: TRBV11-3; d_gene: TRBD2; j_gene: TRBJ2-7; CDR3nt: TGTGCCAGCAGCTTATGGTTAGCGGGAGGGGGGGAGCAGTACTTC; CDR3aa: CASSLWLAGGGEQYF
abundance: -; v_gene: TRBV9; d_gene: TRBD2; j_gene: TRBJ2-1; CDR3nt: TGTGCCAGCAGCGTTGGACTAGCGGAGTTCTACAATGAGCAGTTCTTC; CDR3aa: CASSVGLAEFYNEQFF
abundance: -; v_gene: TRBV11-3; d_gene: TRBD2; j_gene: TRBJ2-5; CDR3nt: TGTGCCAGCAGCTTGAGGGCTAGCGGGAGTACAGAGACCCAGTACTTC; CDR3aa: CASSLRASGSTETQYF
abundance: -; v_gene: TRBV6-2/TRBV6-3; d_gene: -; j_gene: TRBJ1-5; CDR3nt: TGTGCCAGCAGTTACCCAGGAACGTATAGCAATCAGCCCCAGCATTTT; CDR3aa: CASSYPGTYSNQPQHF
abundance: -; v_gene: TRBV24-1; d_gene: -; j_gene: TRBJ2-4; CDR3nt: TGTGCCACCAGTGATGGGGGGGCAGGCAAAAACATTCAGTACTTC; CDR3aa: CATSDGGAGKNIQYF
abundance: -; v_gene: TRBV7-8; d_gene: -; j_gene: TRBJ1-1; CDR3nt: TGTGCCAGCAGCTTAAAATGGCCCTACACTGAAGCTTTCTTT; CDR3aa: CASSLKWPYTEAFF
abundance: -; v_gene: TRBV5-4; d_gene: -; j_gene: TRBJ2-3; CDR3nt: TGTGCCAGCAGCGCCGAAGGGGGTTCGGATACGCAGTATTTT; CDR3aa: CASSAEGGSDTQYF
abundance: -; v_gene: TRBV18; d_gene: TRBD1; j_gene: TRBJ2-5; CDR3nt: TGTGCCAGCTCACCAGGCAGGGGGCTAACGAGAGACCAAGAGACCCAGTACTTC; CDR3aa: CASSPGRGLTRDQETQYF
abundance: -; v_gene: TRBV10-3; d_gene: TRBD1; j_gene: TRBJ2-1; CDR3nt: TGTGCCATCAGTGAAGGGACAGGATACAATGAGCAGTTCTTC; CDR3aa: CAISEGTGYNEQFF
abundance: -; v_gene: TRBV7-2; d_gene: TRBD2; j_gene: TRBJ2-1; CDR3nt: TGTGCCAGCAGCAACCCGACTAGCGGGAACTCCTACAATGAGCAGTTCTTC; CDR3aa: CASSNPTSGNSYNEQFF
abundance: -; v_gene: TRBV11-2; d_gene: -; j_gene: TRBJ2-7; CDR3nt: TGTGCCAGCAGCTTAGGAGGCACCTACGAGCAGTACTTC; CDR3aa: CASSLGGTYEQYF
abundance: -; v_gene: TRBV5-6; d_gene: TRBD1; j_gene: TRBJ2-3; CDR3nt: TGTGCCAGCAGAACGGACAGGGTAACAGATACGCAGTATTTT; CDR3aa: CASRTDRVTDTQYF
abundance: -; v_gene: TRBV11-3; d_gene: TRBD1; j_gene: TRBJ1-4; CDR3nt: TGTGCCAGCAGCTCACTCGGGACAGGGAGGGAAAAACTGTTTTTT; CDR3aa: CASSSLGTGREKLFF
abundance: -; v_gene: TRBV3-1/TRBV3-2; d_gene: TRBD2; j_gene: TRBJ2-3; CDR3nt: TGTGCCAGCAGCCGGAGCGGGAGAGGGGGACCAGATACGCAGTATTTT; CDR3aa: CASSRSGRGGPDTQYF
abundance: once; v_gene: TRBV9; d_gene: -; j_gene: TRBJ2-1; CDR3nt: TGTGCCAGCAGCGTAAAGGGGCCGGGACTCCCAACCAATGAGCAGTTCTTC; CDR3aa: CASSVKGPGLPTNEQFF
abundance: -; v_gene: TRBV1; d_gene: -; j_gene: TRBJ2-5; CDR3nt: TGCACCAGCAGCCAACCGACTAGCGGAAAAGAGACCCAGTACTTC; CDR3aa: CTSSQPTSGKETQYF
abundance: -; v_gene: TRBV28; d_gene: -; j_gene: TRBJ1-1; CDR3nt: TGTGCCAGCAGTTTACGGGTCTCTGAAGCTTTCTTT; CDR3aa: CASSLRVSEAFF
abundance: -; v_gene: TRBV24-1; d_gene: TRBD2; j_gene: TRBJ2-3; CDR3nt: TGTGCCACCAGTGATCCGGGGACTAGCGGGAAGGCAGATACGCAGTATTTT; CDR3aa: CATSDPGTSGKADTQYF
abundance: -; v_gene: TRBV14; d_gene: -; j_gene: TRBJ1-2; CDR3nt: TGTGCCAGCAGCCAAGTGCGCGGGGTTAACTATGGCTACACCTTC; CDR3aa: CASSQVRGVNYGYTF
abundance: -; v_gene: TRBV5-1; d_gene: TRBD1; j_gene: TRBJ2-7; CDR3nt: TGCGCCAGCAGCTCGGGACAGGGAATATACGAGCAGTACTTC; CDR3aa: CASSSGQGIYEQYF
abundance: -; v_gene: TRBV11-1; d_gene: -; j_gene: TRBJ1-1; CDR3nt: TGTGCCAGCAGCCCCGACAGGCGCACTGAAGCTTTCTTT; CDR3aa: CASSPDRRTEAFF
abundance: few; v_gene: TRBV23-1; d_gene: TRBD1; j_gene: TRBJ2-1; CDR3nt: TGCGCCAGCAGTGCCCGGGACAGAGACAATGAGCAGTTCTTC; CDR3aa: CASSARDRDNEQFF
abundance: -; v_gene: TRBV11-2; d_gene: -; j_gene: TRBJ1-2; CDR3nt: TGTGCCAGCAGCTTAACTCGAATAGCTAACTATGGCTACACCTTC; CDR3aa: CASSLTRIANYGYTF
abundance: -; v_gene: TRBV18; d_gene: TRBD1; j_gene: TRBJ2-7; CDR3nt: TGTGCCAGCTCACCGACAGGGGGGGGATACGAGCAGTACTTC; CDR3aa: CASSPTGGGYEQYF
abundance: -; v_gene: TRBV5-1; d_gene: -; j_gene: TRBJ1-2; CDR3nt: TGCGCCAGCAGCTTGGCCCAAAGGGGGGGGGCCGGTGGCTACACCTTC; CDR3aa: CASSLAQRGGAGGYTF
abundance: -; v_gene: TRBV6-1; d_gene: TRBD2; j_gene: TRBJ2-2; CDR3nt: TGTGCCAGCAGTGAATGGCTAGCGGGAGGTCAGAACACCGGGGAGCTGTTTTTT; CDR3aa: CASSEWLAGGQNTGELFF